The 25 T cell receptor beta chains in this list originate from one sample, sequenced in a study of prognosis after radiotherapy for stage I lung cancer. Two rounds of multiplex PCR amplified TCR beta CDR3 from genomic DNA. Primers specific to each TRBV and TRBJ gene were used in first-round PCR. Each CDR3 protein gets one entry after TCRdb re-called the multiplex PCR reads with MiXCR. The repertoire holds about 51,000 distinct CDR3 sequences, with 30% to 35% as singletons. The sample consisted of PBMCs, taken before or after stereotactic body radiation therapy (not recorded which). The receptors were sampled from a donor aged 50 or older with non-small cell lung cancer.

The chain carries TRBV6-2 or TRBV6-3 and TRBJ1-2; perhaps TRBD1 as D (5 bases). Germline CDR1 and CDR2: MNHEY and SVGEGT. This CDR3 comprises 14 residues. Trimming took 10 bases from V and 4 from J, leaving 19 bases between them. This CDR3 reads CAISPGTGLYGYTF. Here the CDR3 DNA reads TGTGCCATCAGCCCCGGTACAGGCCTCTATGGCTACACCTTC.

This clonotype has a count of ten or more. The chain has TRBV7-2 and TRBJ2-1; D might be TRBD1 (7 bases). The V and J ends lost 1 base and 8 bases respectively, with 15 bases between them. Germline V gives CDR1 SGHTA, CDR2 FQGNSA. CDR3 length equals 15 residues. CDR3 loop: CASSLGQGGLYEQFF. DNA for the CDR3: TGTGCCAGCAGCTTAGGGCAGGGGGGTTTGTATGAGCAGTTCTTC. The variable domain in full, with the rest retrieved from reference TRBV7-2 and TRBJ2-1, is GAGVSQSPSNKVTEKGKDVELRCDPISGHTALYWYRQSLGQGLEFLIYFQGNSAPDKSGLPSDRFSAERTGGSVSTLTIQRTQQEDSAVYLCASSLGQGGLYEQFFGPGTRLTVL.

Of note for this clonotype: The CDR3 does not end in the conserved phenylalanine or tryptophan, so this is likely a read error. The rearrangement uses TRBV7-9 and TRBJ1-2, with D possibly matching TRBD1 (6 bases). Looked up from germline, CDR1 is SEHNR and CDR2 is FQNEAQ (reference sequence). The CDR3 sequence is 15 residues long. CDR3 sequence reads: CASILTGSTNYGYTS. The CDR3 DNA is TGTGCCAGCATCTTAACAGGGTCCACTAACTATGGCTACACCTCC.

On this clonotype itself: A much larger clonotype is one base distant, so this may be a read error. In this CDR3 the conserved last residue, phenylalanine or tryptophan, is missing, so a read error is likely. The gene calls are TRBV19 and TRBJ2-7; 8 nucleotides line up with TRBD2. The CDR3 extends over 16 amino acids. J lost 6 bases, V lost 1 base, and 11 bases had no gene match. The germline CDR1 and CDR2 sequences are LNHDA and SQIVND (reference sequence). CDR3 region: CASSIVRGTSFGEQYL. Written as DNA, the CDR3 is TGTGCCAGTAGTATAGTGAGGGGGACTAGTTTCGGCGAGCAGTACTTA.

This clonotype was counted at least ten times. The rearrangement joins TRBV29-1 to TRBJ2-2, with 11 nucleotides matching TRBD2. Germline loops: CDR1 SQVTM, CDR2 ANQGSEA. The CDR3 runs 14 residues. The J segment lost 6 bases and the V segment lost 5 bases, leaving 5 bases of the junction unmatched. CDR3 region: CSVLAGGLSGELFF. CDR3 nucleotide sequence: TGCAGCGTTCTAGCGGGAGGTCTCTCCGGGGAGCTGTTTTTT.

In this sample, this clonotype turned up many times. The chain combines TRBV7-3 with TRBJ2-1; TRBD2 matches at 10 bases. Germline loops: CDR1 SGHTA, CDR2 FQGTGA. V shed 6 bases and J 7 bases; nucleotides not matched to a gene: 3. There are 13 residues in the CDR3. The CDR3 coding sequence is TGTGCCAGCAGTCTGGGACTAGCGAATGAGCAGTTCTTC. It encodes CASSLGLANEQFF.

Ten or more counts support this clonotype. This sequence joins TRBV20-1 and TRBJ2-5; tentative D call: TRBD2 (6 bases). The CDR3 consists of 13 residues. Germline V gives CDR1 DFQATT, CDR2 SNEGSKA (reference sequence). Deletions cut 6 bases from V and 2 bases from J, with 13 bases between. The CDR3 region has the DNA TGCAGTGCATATAGCGGATCACAAGAGACCCAGTACTTC. Its protein product is CSAYSGSQETQYF.

This clonotype was recorded many times. The rearrangement joins TRBV19 to TRBJ2-7; no reliable D call. Per germline, CDR1 LNHDA and CDR2 SQIVND (reference sequence). V lost 3 bases to trimming and J lost 4 bases, with 4 bases between them. The CDR3 totals 11 residues. CDR3 region: CASSIGYEQYF. In DNA form, the CDR3 reads TGTGCCAGTAGTATTGGGTACGAGCAGTACTTC.

Notes on this clonotype: The junction does not match germline at one end; this may be a read error. The chain has TRBV6-1 and TRBJ2-7, with D perhaps matching TRBD1 (5 bases). The germline V gene has CDR1 MNHNS and CDR2 SASEGT. The CDR3 covers 14 residues. The CDR3 bases are TGTGCCAGCAGTGGCCCACAGGTCTCCTACGATCAGTACTTC. Translating it yields CASSGPQVSYDQYF.

Ten or more counts support this clonotype. The chain couples TRBV5-1 to TRBJ2-4, with a possible D match to TRBD1 (7 bases). V lost 4 bases, J lost 0 bases, and 17 bases lay in between. This CDR3 comprises 17 residues. Germline CDR1 SGHRS, CDR2 YFSETQ. The CDR3 here is CASSTGDTGVAKNIQYF. The CDR3 nucleotides are TGCGCCAGCAGCACGGGAGATACAGGGGTAGCCAAAAACATTCAGTACTTC. Full variable domain (rest looked up from reference TRBV5-1 and TRBJ2-4): KAGVTQTPRYLIKTRGQQVTLSCSPISGHRSVSWYQQTPGQGLQFLFEYFSETQRNKGNFPGRFSGRQFSNSRSEMNVSTLELGDSALYLCASSTGDTGVAKNIQYFGAGTRLSVL.

This clonotype has a handful of counts. One base away lies a much larger clone, so this may be a sequencing read error. The rearrangement joins TRBV6-2 or TRBV6-3 to TRBJ2-2; TRBD1 matches at 12 bases. This CDR3 has 16 residues. V shed 2 bases, J shed 6 bases, and the junction held 4 bases outside the gene matches. Germline CDR1 reads MNHEY; CDR2 reads SVGEGT. The CDR3 coding sequence is TGTGCCAGCAGTTACCAGGGACAGGGGGCGTCCGGGGAGCTGTTTTTT. Its protein is CASSYQGQGASGELFF.

To note about this clonotype: Since a much larger clone is just one base distant, this may be a read error. The rearrangement uses TRBV6-1 and TRBJ2-5; 8 bases are a match to TRBD2. With 7 bases clipped from V and 4 bases from J, the junction kept 5 bases outside the gene matches. The CDR3 runs 13 residues. Germline assignment: CDR1 MNHNS and CDR2 SASEGT. The CDR3 is CASMRGAVETQYF. The CDR3 DNA follows: TGTGCCAGCATGCGGGGGGCAGTAGAGACCCAGTACTTC.

The CDR3 protein is CASSADRGDRQPQHF. The CDR3 coding sequence is TGTGCCAGCAGCGCGGACAGGGGTGATCGGCAGCCCCAGCATTTT. J is TRBJ1-5 and V is TRBV2; TRBD1 matches at 9 bases. Germline values: CDR1 SNHLY, CDR2 FYNNEI. The V and J ends lost 6 bases and 7 bases, in that order; junction bases with no gene match: 10. CDR3 length: 15 amino acids.

This clonotype was counted ten times or more. The V call is TRBV7-3, the J call TRBJ1-5, with TRBD1 identical over 7 bases. With V trimmed by 5 bases and J by 9 bases, 10 bases remained unmatched. The length of the CDR3 is 14 residues. The germline V gene has CDR1 SGHTA and CDR2 FQGTGA. DNA for the CDR3: TGTGCCAGCAGCCCGCAGCCGACAGGGAGGCCCCAGCATTTT. This sequence encodes CASSPQPTGRPQHF.

This clonotype was detected ten times or more. V gene TRBV6-1 combines with J gene TRBJ1-5, with D possibly being TRBD1 (6 bases). The V end was cut by 5 bases, the J end by 0 bases, with 11 bases between. CDR1 is MNHNS and CDR2 is SASEGT in the germline V gene. The CDR3 sequence is 15 residues long. Written as DNA, the CDR3 is TGTGCCAGCAGTACAGGGTCCTATAGCAATCAGCCCCAGCATTTT. Translating gives CASSTGSYSNQPQHF.

This clonotype was seen once. A much larger clone sits a single nucleotide away, making a read error possible. This chain joins TRBV6-2 or TRBV6-3 and TRBJ2-3; possible D gene TRBD1, 6 bases. The CDR3 runs to 13 residues. Germline V lookup: CDR1 MNHEY, CDR2 SVGEGT. The ends were cut back, 10 bases at V and 4 bases at J, with 15 bases in the middle. The CDR3 DNA reads as TGTGCCATCGGTTGGGACACCCCAGATACGCAGTATTTT. Translated, it gives CAIGWDTPDTQYF.

This clonotype showed up many times. The genes are TRBV6-1 and TRBJ2-7; D gene ambiguous. CDR3 length: 12 amino acids. The germline V and J ends were trimmed by 5 bases and 3 bases, with 8 bases remaining between them. The germline V gene encodes CDR1 MNHNS and CDR2 SASEGT. The CDR3 DNA follows: TGTGCCAGCAGTACTATCGGCTACGAGCAGTACTTC. It is translated as CASSTIGYEQYF.

This clonotype was seen ten or more times. This sequence joins TRBV20-1 and TRBJ2-3, with 9 bases lining up with TRBD1. This CDR3 spans 11 amino acids. CDR1 DFQATT and CDR2 SNEGSKA come from the germline V gene (reference sequence). Trimming cost V 3 bases and J 13 bases; bases outside gene matches: 5. The CDR3 bases are TGCAGTGCTAGGGGGGACAGGGACAAGTATTTT. Its protein is CSARGDRDKYF.

This clonotype was picked up many times. This chain connects TRBV14 to TRBJ2-7; D ambiguous. Germline CDR1 and CDR2: SGHDN and FVKESK. V was shortened by 4 bases and J by 7 bases, with 14 bases between the two germline ends. The CDR3 is 13 residues long. The CDR3 reads CASSPARVGEQYF. As DNA, the CDR3 is TGTGCCAGCAGCCCAGCTCGGGTCGGGGAGCAGTACTTC.

This clonotype was seen many times. The chain joins TRBV19 to TRBJ2-5, with TRBD2 identical over 7 bases. Germline CDR1 is LNHDA and CDR2 is SQIVND (reference sequence). Trimming cost V 6 bases and J 4 bases; bases outside gene matches: 11. This CDR3 is 15 amino acids long. The CDR3 DNA reads TGTGCCAGTAGCGGGATAAGGGAGGGCCTAGAGACCCAGTACTTC. It codes for CASSGIREGLETQYF.

J is TRBJ1-2 and V is TRBV29-1, with no clear D. V shed 4 bases and J shed 7 bases, with 16 bases lying between them. The CDR3 consists of 13 residues. Germline-derived CDR1 and CDR2 are SQVTM and ANQGSEA. The CDR3 bases are TGCAGCGTTGGGGAGTCACATGGGGTTGGCTACACCTTC. As protein: CSVGESHGVGYTF. The full variable domain, with the rest looked up from reference TRBV29-1 and TRBJ1-2, is SAVISQKPSRDICQRGTSLTIQCQVDSQVTMMFWYRQQPGQSLTLIATANQGSEATYESGFVIDKFPISRPNLTFSTLTVSNMSPEDSSIYLCSVGESHGVGYTFGSGTRLTVV.

Turning to this clonotype: This may be a read error, as it is one base from a much larger clone. The rearrangement uses TRBV28 and TRBJ1-1; TRBD1 might be the D (5 bases). From germline, CDR1 is MDHEN and CDR2 SYDVKM. The CDR3 totals 14 residues. Trimming cost V 5 bases and J 1 base, with 11 bases left between them. The CDR3 sequence: CASSLGVKNTEAFF. The CDR3 DNA reads TGTGCCAGCAGTCTGGGGGTTAAGAACACTGAAGCTTTCTTT.

This clonotype appeared many times. The chain couples TRBV9 to TRBJ2-7, with TRBD2 as a possible D gene (5 bases). V was trimmed by 3 bases and J by 1 base, leaving 11 bases between them. Germline V gene sequence: CDR1 SGDLS, CDR2 YYNGEE. This CDR3 spans 14 amino acids. As DNA, the CDR3 is TGTGCCAGCAGCGCGGAGGCCTCTTCCTACGAGCAGTACTTC. As protein: CASSAEASSYEQYF.

The V and J genes are TRBV5-1 and TRBJ2-3; TRBD2 aligns across 8 bases. Germline V CDR1 and CDR2: SGHRS, YFSETQ. This CDR3 comprises 15 residues. V was pared by 0 bases and J by 4 bases, with 4 bases of the junction left unmatched. The chain's CDR3 is CASSLEPGGADTQYF. CDR3 bases: TGCGCCAGCAGCTTGGAACCCGGGGGGGCAGATACGCAGTATTTT.

This clonotype came up many times. The chain carries TRBV10-3 and TRBJ2-7; 10 positions agree with TRBD1. CDR1 is ENHRY and CDR2 is SYGVKD in the germline V gene. The CDR3 runs to 12 residues. V lost 4 bases and J lost 6; bases outside the gene matches: 0. DNA of the CDR3: TGTGCCATCAGTGGGACAGGGGGCGAGCAGTACTTC. It translates to CAISGTGGEQYF.